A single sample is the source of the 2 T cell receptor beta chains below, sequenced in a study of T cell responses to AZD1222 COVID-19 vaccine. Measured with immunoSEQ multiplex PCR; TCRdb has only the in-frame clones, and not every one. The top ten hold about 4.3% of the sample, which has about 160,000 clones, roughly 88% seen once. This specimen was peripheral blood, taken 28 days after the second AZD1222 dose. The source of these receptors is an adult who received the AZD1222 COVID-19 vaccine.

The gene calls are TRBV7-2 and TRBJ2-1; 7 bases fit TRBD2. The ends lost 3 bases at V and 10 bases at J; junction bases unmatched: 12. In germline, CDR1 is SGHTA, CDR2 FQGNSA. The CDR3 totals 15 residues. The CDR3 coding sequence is TGTGCCAGCAGCTTGGGGGGGACCGCTGTTCGCGAGCAGTTCTTC. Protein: CASSLGGTAVREQFF.

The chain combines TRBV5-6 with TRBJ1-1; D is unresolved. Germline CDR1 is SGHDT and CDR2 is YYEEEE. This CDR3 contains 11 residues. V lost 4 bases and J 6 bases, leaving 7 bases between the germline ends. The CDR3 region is CASSDGAEAFF. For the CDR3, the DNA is TGTGCCAGCAGCGACGGGGCTGAAGCTTTCTTT. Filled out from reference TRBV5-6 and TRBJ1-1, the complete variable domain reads DAGVTQSPTHLIKTRGQQVTLRCSPKSGHDTVSWYQQALGQGPQFIFQYYEEEERQRGNFPDRFSGHQFPNYSSELNVNALLLGDSALYLCASSDGAEAFFGQGTRLTVV.